This T cell receptor (beta chain) is drawn from a study of blood T cell repertoires in COVID-19. Study background: From T cells, B-cell-depleted T cells, or PBMCs came the material, which was cDNA or gDNA.

Study processing details: Estimated nucleated cell counts came from reference gene primer amplification. Sequencing used immunoSEQ multiplex PCR; TCRdb keeps in-frame clones, though not all of them. V, J and clone size are those of that table, while D and trimming were read from the DNA. The repertoire holds fewer than 250,000 clones, with 70% to 90% as singletons. Germline V lookup: CDR1 SGHKS, CDR2 YYEKEE (reference sequence). The CDR3 is 15 residues long. Trimming took 4 bases from V and 1 from J, leaving 14 bases between them. What was sequenced was peripheral blood. The receptor was isolated from a woman aged 60-70 years with active or convalescent COVID-19. The chain recombines TRBV5-5 with TRBJ1-2; possibly TRBD1 for D (5 bases). The CDR3 coding sequence is TGTGCCAGCAGCCGAAGAGACAGATATAACTATGGCTACACCTTC. Protein sequence: CASSRRDRYNYGYTF.